Below, one T cell receptor (beta chain) is given with its context. This sample stems from a study of OX40 agonist ivuxolimab in advanced cancers. Libraries were prepared by immunoSEQ multiplex PCR; TCRdb keeps only in-frame clonotypes and omits some of them. The data hold about 50,000 clones, with roughly 80% observed a single time. The germline V gene encodes CDR1 GTSNPN and CDR2 SVGIG (reference sequence). There are 13 residues in the CDR3. Deletions cut 7 bases from V and 3 bases from J, with 16 bases between. Blood specimens came from baseline, cycle 4 day 1, and cycle 7 day 1. V gene TRBV30 combines with J gene TRBJ2-7; D not certain. The material sequenced was CD4+ or CD8+ T cells sorted from blood, taken in a trial of the OX40 agonist ivuxolimab. This clonotype was obtained from an adult with an advanced solid tumor such as melanoma, head and neck, liver or kidney cancer. The CDR3 reads CASQDPPRYEQYF. CDR3 nucleotides: TGTGCCTCTCAGGACCCTCCCCGCTACGAGCAGTACTTC. Together with reference TRBV30 and TRBJ2-7, the CDR3 gives the full variable domain: SQTIHQWPATLVQPVGSPLSLECTVEGTSNPNLYWYRQAAGRGLQLLFYSVGIGQISSEVPQNLSASRPQDRQFILSSKKLLLSDSGFYLCASQDPPRYEQYFGPGTRLTVT.